The T cell receptor (beta chain) described here comes from a study of blood T cell repertoires in COVID-19. Study as a whole: Material from acute and convalescent COVID-19 was sourced from the United States, Italy and Spain. PBMCs, B-cell-depleted T cells, or T cells provided the cDNA or gDNA that made up the material.

In the authors' workflow: Nucleated cell counts were estimated from reference gene primer amplification. Here immunoSEQ multiplex PCR was the method, and the copy in TCRdb shows in-frame clones only, minus some. V and J calls and clone size are copied from that table; D and trimming were computed from the DNA. The repertoire holds approximately 52,000 clones, 65% to 90% seen once, with about 1.2% in the top ten. Losses at the gene ends were 8 bases for V and 7 bases for J; bases not matched to a gene: 8. The germline gives CDR1 SEHNR, CDR2 FQNEAQ (reference sequence). The CDR3 covers 12 residues. The sequence came from a man aged 55 to 70 with acute or convalescent COVID-19. This sequence joins TRBV7-9 and TRBJ2-7; the match to TRBD2 covers 7 bases. Sequences were obtained from peripheral blood. The CDR3 region is CASAREGTEQYF. Written as DNA, the CDR3 is TGTGCCAGCGCGAGGGAGGGCACGGAGCAGTACTTC.